This T cell receptor (beta chain) came from a study of human T cells and chemical hapten exposure (dated by TCRdb to the early 2020s). About the investigation overall: For sensitization, 2% DPC in acetone was applied to an approximately 2 cm by approximately 2 cm area of upper inner arm skin. Throughout the study period of around 25 weeks, patients also received therapeutic DPC doses to the scalp every week. Blood for TCR sequencing was provided by twenty-nine alopecia patients at one to four time points (pre-sensitization, 2, 6 and 24 weeks). Libraries were combined into a pool for sequencing, and differences in TCR yield between samples came mainly from small differences in library volumes within the pool. The patient cohort, mostly female, included alopecia areata with under or over 50% scalp involvement, alopecia totalis and alopecia universalis. Peripheral blood TCR repertoire changes were tracked in vivo in alopecia patients during primary and secondary sensitization to the hapten diphenylcyclopropenone (DPC). Patch testing was done on the upper back using Finn chambers containing 0.01% DPC, and results were scored after 6 days according to International Contact Dermatitis Research Group standards. Blood samples were taken from patients before sensitization (week 0) and at 2, 6 and about 24 weeks after DPC sensitization. The research as a whole found: Repeated subsampling changed both the strength of the expansion versus patch-test correlation and the threshold at which the correlation became significant. A positive correlation was found between the number of PT1 expanded TCRs and patch test score, with significance reached at thresholds 8, 16 and 32 but not 4. Alopecia, a presumed autoimmune disease, was present in all patients, so the immune response of the patients might differ from that of healthy individuals. Significantly more large CDR3 similarity clusters were formed by expanded TCRs than by pre-sensitization or healthy control sets, consistent with antigen-driven responses. The number of TCRs above 1 in 1000 frequency did not change with DPC sensitization; there was no evidence of global repertoire structure alterations.

This clonotype was found a few times. Its antigen remains unidentified. Nothing much larger sits one base from this clone, and base qualities are not available. Library prep was done by RACE. For sequencing, a NextSeq 500 was employed. During library preparation, unique molecular identifiers were attached to individual cDNA molecules so that TCRs could be counted in a quantitative, reproducible way. Each blood RNA sample was used to sequence both TCR alpha and TCR beta chains. For the original study's pipeline: A median of about 100,000 TCRs per sample was observed, with a range of about 20,000 to 700,000. V, J and CDR3 annotation of the TCR reads was carried out using the Decombinator software suite. For PS versus PT1 abundance plots, all samples were subsampled to the same number of TCRs (28,000). Expanded TCRs were defined as absent before sensitization and observed at least eight times at the 2-week time point. The public reads were reanalyzed by TCRdb: fastp trimming at Q25, MiXCR alignment, in-frame beta chains only. A single entry per CDR3 protein holds the most common genes and DNA from its merged rows. The V and J calls and clone size are TCRdb's, not the authors'. The sample table holds approximately 350,000 distinct CDR3 sequences, of which approximately 6.3% were seen once. The ten largest clones take up 7% to 10% of the sample.

The germline V gene gives CDR1 as SGHRS and CDR2 as YFSETQ. The junction carries 12 bases between V and J, which are trimmed by 4 bases and 8 bases respectively. Measured from the cysteine to the phenylalanine, the CDR3 is 12 residues long. Here the CDR3 DNA is all that survives: 36 bases in frame from base 1. What this sample's time point label stands for: patch test 1, 2 weeks after DPC sensitization. The meaning of the sample's treatment or condition label: therapeutic diphenylcyclopropenone sensitization with weekly scalp DPC. At each patch-test visit, blood was drawn before the patch test was applied. Patients were eligible if aged 18 to 70, diagnosed with alopecia and judged suitable for DPC therapy, and pregnant patients were excluded. Total RNA was isolated from unfractionated whole blood collected in Tempus Blood RNA tubes.

This clonotype originated in a woman aged 18-35 years with alopecia areata. Some clones in this sample may be carry-over from other donors' samples. Sequences were derived from whole blood, sampled in connection with sensitization to the hapten diphenylcyclopropenone (DPC). The chain is encoded by TRBV5-1 joined to TRBJ1-2, and possibly TRBD1, on 6 matching bases. The CDR3 reads as follows: CASSLHREGYTF. The sequence in DNA is TGCGCCAGCAGCCTACACAGGGAAGGCTACACCTTC. Full variable domain (CDR3 extended with the reference TRBV5-1 and TRBJ1-2 proteins): KAGVTQTPRYLIKTRGQQVTLSCSPISGHRSVSWYQQTPGQGLQFLFEYFSETQRNKGNFPGRFSGRQFSNSRSEMNVSTLELGDSALYLCASSLHREGYTFGSGTRLTVV.